Each of the 3 T cell receptor beta chains below was sequenced from the same sample in a study of blood T cell repertoires in COVID-19. The protocol was immunoSEQ multiplex PCR, while the TCRdb copy is restricted to in-frame clones and leaves out a portion. Among approximately 100,000 clones listed, around 89% were seen once. The sequenced material came from peripheral blood. These receptors were obtained from a woman aged 55-69 years with acute or convalescent COVID-19.

This rearrangement joins TRBV18 to TRBJ2-5; D possibly corresponds to TRBD1 (5 bases). This CDR3 comprises 12 residues. Germline CDR1 and CDR2: KGHSH and LQKENI. The ends were cut back, 1 base at V and 5 bases at J, with 5 bases in the middle. CDR3 sequence reads: CASSPRGETQYF. The DNA of the CDR3 is TGTGCCAGCTCACCACGGGGCGAGACCCAGTACTTC.

Only one count was recorded for this clone. The V gene is TRBV7-2, the J gene TRBJ2-3, with D perhaps TRBD1 (5 bases). The CDR3 length is 13 residues. Trimming left V 3 bases short and J 6 bases short, with 10 bases between. Germline V CDR1 and CDR2: SGHTA, FQGNSA. CDR3 nucleotide sequence: TGTGCCAGCAGCTTTCAGTCAGGGGATACGCAGTATTTT. It specifies CASSFQSGDTQYF.

The CDR3 reads CASSVLGIENEKLFF. As DNA, the CDR3 is TGTGCCAGTAGTGTCCTCGGGATCGAAAATGAAAAACTGTTTTTT. The chain links TRBV19 to TRBJ1-4; D gene unclear. CDR3 length: 15 amino acids. Trimming left V 5 bases short and J 5 bases short, with 15 bases between. Germline CDR1 is LNHDA and CDR2 is SQIVND (reference sequence).